Below, 24 T cell receptor beta chains from the same sample are listed, as sequenced in a study. The sorted Tregs were CD4+CD25+CD127-/low cells. From the 5' RACE reads, TCRdb called clonotypes with MiXCR, one entry per CDR3 protein. The profile covers tens of thousands of distinct CDR3 sequences, with 25% to 30% appearing a single time and about 2.3% taken by the ten largest. The sample was tumor-infiltrating Tregs sorted from the breast tumor. The receptors originated from a female donor with breast cancer.

A note on this clonotype: Possible read error: a much larger clone is one base away. CDR3 sequence reads: CASSLEPQQYNEQFF. Here the CDR3 DNA reads TGCGCCAGCAGCTTGGAACCGCAACAATACAATGAGCAGTTCTTC. The chain uses TRBV5-1 and TRBJ2-1, with D uncertain. V lost 0 bases, J lost 4 bases, and 11 bases lay in between. The CDR3 is 15 amino acids. Germline loops: CDR1 SGHRS, CDR2 YFSETQ. The whole variable domain, remainder taken from reference TRBV5-1 and TRBJ2-1, is KAGVTQTPRYLIKTRGQQVTLSCSPISGHRSVSWYQQTPGQGLQFLFEYFSETQRNKGNFPGRFSGRQFSNSRSEMNVSTLELGDSALYLCASSLEPQQYNEQFFGPGTRLTVL.

This clonotype was picked up many times. The chain couples TRBV12-3 or TRBV12-4 to TRBJ1-4; tentative D call: TRBD1 (5 bases). The CDR3 is 13 residues long. V was shortened by 8 bases and J by 6 bases, with 13 bases between the two germline ends. The CDR3 bases are TGTGCCAGCTGGGTGCAGGGACATGAAAAACTGTTTTTT. Translation gives CASWVQGHEKLFF.

Comment on this clonotype: Possible read error: a much larger clone is one base away. This likely comes from a read error, as the CDR3 has no conserved phenylalanine or tryptophan at its end. The chain employs TRBV29-1 and TRBJ1-2; D uncertain. This CDR3 comprises 13 residues. Trimming cost V 4 bases and J 4 bases, with 13 bases left between them. The germline V gene encodes CDR1 SQVTM and CDR2 ANQGSEA. The CDR3 is CSVVTGGRYGYTL. DNA of the CDR3: TGCAGCGTTGTCACGGGTGGTCGCTATGGCTACACCCTC.

This clonotype was picked up a small number of times. A read error is possible here, since a much larger clone lies one base away. The chain is built from TRBV7-9 and TRBJ2-1, with D hard to call. Trimming shortened V by 5 bases and J by 3 bases, and 8 bases separated the two germline ends. In germline, CDR1 is SEHNR, CDR2 FQNEAQ (reference sequence). The CDR3 loop spans 13 amino acids. CDR3 nucleotide sequence: TGTGCCAGCAGCCCTCAGCGCTACAATGAGCAGTTCTTC. This gives the protein CASSPQRYNEQFF.

This clonotype came up many times. At one of its ends the junction is not consistent with the germline gene, which may arise from a read error. This chain links TRBV7-7 with TRBJ2-1; tentatively, D is TRBD1 (5 bases). Germline V gene sequence: CDR1 SSHAT, CDR2 FNYEAQ (reference sequence). CDR3 length: 15 residues. The CDR3 spells CASSLGSGRGNEQFF. DNA for the CDR3: TGTGCTAGCAGCTTAGGGTCAGGGCGAGGCAATGAGCAGTTCTTC.

Worth noting for this clonotype: The conserved phenylalanine or tryptophan normally closing the CDR3 is absent here, so this likely arose from a read error. The gene calls are TRBV20-1 and TRBJ2-3, with no clear D. Germline V gene sequence: CDR1 DFQATT, CDR2 SNEGSKA (reference sequence). V lost 0 bases and J lost 4, with 2 bases in between. The CDR3 is 11 residues long. In DNA, the CDR3 is TGCAGTGCTAGAGAAGCAGATACGCAGTATTCT. This codes for CSAREADTQYS.

This chain joins TRBV18 and TRBJ1-3; no clear D gene. The CDR3 is 15 residues long. Trimming left V 2 bases short and J 0 bases short, with 8 bases between. From germline, CDR1 is KGHSH and CDR2 LQKENI. Written as DNA, the CDR3 is TGTGCCAGCTCACCAGTTCCGAGCTCTGGAAACACCATATATTTT. Residues: CASSPVPSSGNTIYF.

About this clonotype itself: A much larger clone sits a single nucleotide away, making a read error possible. The CDR3 carries no conserved terminal phenylalanine or tryptophan, so it likely arises from a read error. V usage is TRBV3-1 and J usage is TRBJ1-1; the match to TRBD1 covers 8 bases. The CDR3 loop spans 17 amino acids. Trimming at V came to 2 bases and at J to 7 bases, leaving 15 bases not matched to a gene. Germline V gene data show CDR1 as LGHDT and CDR2 as YNNKEL (reference sequence). This chain's CDR3 is CASSQKLVSQGAVEAFL. The CDR3 bases are TGTGCCAGCAGCCAAAAGCTTGTAAGTCAGGGGGCGGTTGAAGCTTTCCTT.

The rearrangement joins TRBV30 to TRBJ2-1; weak D call: TRBD1 (5 bases). Germline V gene sequence: CDR1 GTSNPN, CDR2 SVGIG (reference sequence). This CDR3 is built from 15 residues. V shed 2 bases and J shed 4 bases, with 15 bases lying between them. CDR3 bases: TGTGCCTGGAGTAGGGGCCAGGGTCGATACAATGAGCAGTTCTTC. Protein product: CAWSRGQGRYNEQFF. The whole variable domain, filled in from reference TRBV30 and TRBJ2-1, reads SQTIHQWPATLVQPVGSPLSLECTVEGTSNPNLYWYRQAAGRGLQLLFYSVGIGQISSEVPQNLSASRPQDRQFILSSKKLLLSDSGFYLCAWSRGQGRYNEQFFGPGTRLTVL.

This clonotype has only a few counts. V is TRBV20-1 and J is TRBJ1-2; 8 positions match TRBD1. With V trimmed by 4 bases and J by 7 bases, 5 bases remained unmatched. Germline V gives CDR1 DFQATT, CDR2 SNEGSKA (reference sequence). The CDR3 extends over 12 amino acids. DNA for the CDR3: TGCAGTGCTAAGGACAGGGTGGGTGGCTACACCTTC. It encodes CSAKDRVGGYTF.

This clonotype was picked up a small number of times. The V and J genes are TRBV20-1 and TRBJ2-7, with TRBD2 matching 9 bases. V lost 3 bases, J lost 4 bases, and 10 bases stayed unmatched. The germline gives CDR1 DFQATT, CDR2 SNEGSKA (reference sequence). This CDR3 comprises 15 residues. CDR3 sequence (DNA): TGCAGTGCTAGGGTAGCTAGCGGGATGGTATACGAGCAGTACTTC. As protein: CSARVASGMVYEQYF.

Points on this clonotype: A read error is possible here, since a much larger clone lies one base away. The V and J genes are TRBV11-2 and TRBJ2-1; maybe TRBD1 (6 bases). CDR3 length equals 15 residues. The ends were cut back, 4 bases at V and 2 bases at J, with 12 bases in the middle. Germline lookup yields CDR1 SGHAT and CDR2 FQNNGV. The CDR3 DNA follows: TGTGCCAGCAGCTACACAGGGAGCACCTACAATGAGCAGTTCTTC. Encoded protein: CASSYTGSTYNEQFF.

This clonotype is categorized as medium-sized. This chain links TRBV7-2 with TRBJ2-7, with D perhaps being TRBD1 or TRBD2 (5 bases each). CDR1 SGHTA and CDR2 FQGNSA come from the germline V gene. This CDR3 comprises 15 residues. The V end lost 1 base, the J end lost 0 bases, and 10 bases lay between the germline ends. CDR3 DNA sequence: TGTGCCAGCAGCTTAGAGGGGAGAACCTCCTACGAGCAGTACTTC. Its translation: CASSLEGRTSYEQYF.

The rearrangement links TRBV5-4 to TRBJ2-7, with TRBD2 as a possible D gene (5 bases). Trimming took off 4 bases at V and 4 bases at J, with 12 bases between the two ends. The CDR3 covers 13 residues. Germline V gives CDR1 SGHNT, CDR2 YYREEE (reference sequence). The CDR3 coding sequence is TGTGCCAGCAGCCTTACCGGGATTTACGAGCAGTACTTC. Protein product: CASSLTGIYEQYF.

This rearrangement joins TRBV5-4 to TRBJ2-7, with D possibly TRBD2 on 6 matching bases. Deletions cut 0 bases from V and 2 bases from J, with 12 bases between. CDR3 length: 15 amino acids. CDR1 and CDR2 (germline): SGHNT, YYREEE (reference sequence). The CDR3, as DNA: TGTGCCAGCAGCTTGGGTAGCGGAGGCACCTACGAGCAGTACTTC. As protein: CASSLGSGGTYEQYF.

In this sample, this clonotype turned up many times. The V and J genes are TRBV12-3 or TRBV12-4 and TRBJ1-5; TRBD1 might be the D (5 bases). The V end was cut by 1 base, the J end by 4 bases, with 17 bases between. CDR3 length equals 17 residues. In DNA form, the CDR3 reads TGTGCCAGCAGTTTAGTAGTGGGGCCGAGAGGGAATCAGCCCCAGCATTTT. This codes for CASSLVVGPRGNQPQHF.

The chain couples TRBV6-6 to TRBJ1-1; D gene ambiguous. V lost 5 bases to trimming and J lost 2 bases, with 12 bases between them. The V gene's germline CDR1 is MNHNY and CDR2 SVGAGI (reference sequence). There are 14 residues in the CDR3. CDR3 in amino acids: CASSESPVNTEAFF. The CDR3 coding sequence is TGTGCCAGCAGTGAAAGCCCAGTTAACACTGAAGCTTTCTTT.

This clonotype has a handful of counts. The rearrangement links TRBV19 to TRBJ1-2, with TRBD1 identical over 8 bases. The CDR3 consists of 14 residues. With 4 bases clipped from V and 5 bases from J, the junction kept 6 bases outside the gene matches. Germline V CDR1 and CDR2: LNHDA, SQIVND (reference sequence). The CDR3 nucleotides are TGTGCCAGTAGTACCAGGGGGCGTTTGTATGGCTACACCTTC. Translation gives CASSTRGRLYGYTF.

A few counts support this clonotype. This chain connects TRBV6-2 or TRBV6-3 to TRBJ2-5, with 8 bases fitting TRBD2. CDR1 and CDR2 from the germline V gene are MNHEY and SVGEGT. V dropped 6 bases and J dropped 2; count of bases not matched to a gene: 8. The CDR3 is 15 amino acids. The CDR3 protein is CASSAVGLVQETQYF. DNA of the CDR3: TGTGCCAGCAGCGCTGTGGGACTAGTGCAAGAGACCCAGTACTTC.

This clonotype occurred a few times. A much larger clone lies one base from this, so it may be a read error. This chain joins TRBV7-9 and TRBJ2-1; D ambiguous. V lost 5 bases and J 9 bases, leaving 8 bases between the germline ends. Germline-derived CDR1 and CDR2 are SEHNR and FQNEAQ (reference sequence). The CDR3 consists of 11 residues. The CDR3 nucleotides read TGTGCCAGCAGCCCTTTGGGTGAGCAGTTCTTC. Its translation: CASSPLGEQFF.

At least ten counts were recorded for this clonotype. The chain recombines TRBV5-1 with TRBJ2-1; the D gene is possibly TRBD2 (6 bases). Germline V gene data show CDR1 as SGHRS and CDR2 as YFSETQ. This CDR3 comprises 14 residues. V lost 0 bases and J lost 5, with 9 bases in between. This chain's CDR3 is CASSLDGGHNEQFF. For the CDR3, the DNA is TGCGCCAGCAGCTTGGACGGAGGGCACAATGAGCAGTTCTTC.

The rearrangement uses TRBV18 and TRBJ2-1; D gene uncertain. CDR1 is KGHSH, CDR2 LQKENI, per germline. The V end lost 2 bases, the J end lost 3 bases, and 11 bases lay between the germline ends. The CDR3 is 15 amino acids. CDR3 amino acids: CASSPARQYYNEQFF. In DNA form, the CDR3 reads TGTGCCAGCTCACCAGCTCGGCAGTACTACAATGAGCAGTTCTTC. Complete variable domain (other parts from reference TRBV18 and TRBJ2-1): NAGVMQNPRHLVRRRGQEARLRCSPMKGHSHVYWYRQLPEEGLKFMVYLQKENIIDESGMPKERFSAEFPKEGPSILRIQQVVRGDSAAYFCASSPARQYYNEQFFGPGTRLTVL.

This clonotype was counted ten times or more. The chain has TRBV6-5 and TRBJ1-3, with TRBD1 matching over 9 bases. Per germline, CDR1 MNHEY and CDR2 SVGAGI. The CDR3 extends over 15 amino acids. V dropped 7 bases and J dropped 2; count of bases not matched to a gene: 6. The CDR3 sequence is CASKTGGGPGNTIYF. The CDR3 bases are TGTGCCAGCAAAACAGGGGGCGGTCCTGGAAACACCATATATTTT.

As for this clonotype: A much larger clone lies a single base off, so this may be a read error. The rearrangement joins TRBV6-5 to TRBJ1-1; tentative D call: TRBD1 (6 bases). Germline V gives CDR1 MNHEY, CDR2 SVGAGI. The CDR3 length is 13 residues. CDR3 sequence reads: CASTQGGGTVAFF. The DNA of the CDR3 is TGTGCCAGCACACAGGGTGGGGGCACTGTAGCTTTCTTT.